Listed below are T cell receptor beta chains from one sample, sequenced in a study of T-cell reconstitution after alpha-beta-depleted transplantation in children. TCRdb independently ran MiXCR on the PCR reads; one entry per CDR3 protein. The table has a few hundred thousand distinct CDR3 sequences, over 9.5% seen once. The material sequenced was PBMCs from the stem cell graft donor, taken from the stem cell graft. These receptors were taken from a human donor who donated a stem cell graft to a child with SCID. CDR3s include the opening cysteine and the closing phenylalanine or tryptophan. D genes are given only for firm matches. Some rows mark clone size as missing; the rest say once, few, many or name a class of expanded clone.

v_call	d_call	j_call	clone_size	cdr3_nt	cdr3_aa
TRBV20-1	.	TRBJ2-3	many	TGCAGTGCTAGAACCCCTGGGCCCACAGATACGCAGTATTTT	CSARTPGPTDTQYF
TRBV20-1	TRBD1	TRBJ1-5	many	TGCAGTGTAATGACAGGGGATAATCAGCCCCAGCATTTT	CSVMTGDNQPQHF
TRBV7-9	.	TRBJ2-2	many	TGTGCCAGCGGTATCAATCAGGGAGTCTATGGCACCGGGGAGCTGTTTTTT	CASGINQGVYGTGELFF
TRBV20-1	.	TRBJ2-7	many	TGCAGTGCGGGAGACAAGTTCAGCGAGCAGTACTTC	CSAGDKFSEQYF
TRBV5-1	TRBD2	TRBJ2-3	.	TGCGCCAGCAGCTCAACCGACCGGGGGGTTACGCAGTATTTT	CASSSTDRGVTQYF
TRBV11-2	TRBD1	TRBJ2-2	many	TGTGCCAGCAGCTTAGGATGGACAGGGGGCGTCGGGGAGCTGTTTTTT	CASSLGWTGGVGELFF
TRBV28	.	TRBJ1-5	many	TGTGCCAGCCAGTCCCATCTCCTCTGGACGCATAGCAATCAGCCCCAGCATTTT	CASQSHLLWTHSNQPQHF
TRBV2	TRBD2	TRBJ2-1	many	TGTGCCAGCGACTTGGGACTAGCGGTACCGAGCTCCTACAATGAGCAGTTCTTC	CASDLGLAVPSSYNEQFF
TRBV20-1	TRBD1	TRBJ1-2	.	TGCAGTGCTAGAAAGCCGGGACAGGGGAGCGACACCTTC	CSARKPGQGSDTF
TRBV12-3/TRBV12-4	.	TRBJ1-1	many	TGTGCCAGCAGTTTACTCCCATACATGAACACTGAAGCTTTCTTT	CASSLLPYMNTEAFF
TRBV5-1	TRBD2	TRBJ2-1	many	TGCGCCAGCAGTCCGGCGGGGGGTTCCTACAATGAGCAGTTCTTC	CASSPAGGSYNEQFF
TRBV20-1	.	TRBJ1-1	many	TGCAGTGCTAGAGAGGGGAAGGGGGGCACTGAAGCTTTCTTT	CSAREGKGGTEAFF
TRBV7-9	.	TRBJ1-2	.	TGTGCCAGCAGCTCCGGGGCAGGGAACTATGGCTACACCTTC	CASSSGAGNYGYTF
TRBV20-1	.	TRBJ1-4	many	TGCAGTGCTAAAATCACAGGGAATGAAAAACTGTTTTTT	CSAKITGNEKLFF
TRBV2	.	TRBJ1-4	many	TGTGCCAGCAGTGAAGCGGGGACTCGAATAAAACTGTTTTTT	CASSEAGTRIKLFF
TRBV7-6	TRBD1	TRBJ2-1	many	TGTGCCAGCAGCGGGACAGGGTCCCACAATGAGCAGTTCTTC	CASSGTGSHNEQFF
TRBV18	.	TRBJ1-2	.	TGTGCCAGCTCACCAAATTCCGGGGATCATGGCTACACCTTC	CASSPNSGDHGYTF
TRBV7-9	TRBD2	TRBJ2-7	many	TGTGCCAGCAGCACCCGACTAGCGGGGGTTTACGAGCAGTACTTC	CASSTRLAGVYEQYF
TRBV5-1	.	TRBJ2-7	few	TGCGCCAGCAGCTTAACAGGGACGGTGGTCCACGAGCAGTACTTC	CASSLTGTVVHEQYF
TRBV20-1	.	TRBJ2-1	.	TGCAGTGCTAGAGGAGTAGCGGTGAGCTGGAATGAGCAGTTCTTC	CSARGVAVSWNEQFF
TRBV7-2	.	TRBJ1-5	many	TGTGCCAGCAGCTTAGTGGGAAGGGGTTCTCAGCCCCAGCATTTT	CASSLVGRGSQPQHF
TRBV29-1	TRBD1	TRBJ2-7	many	TGCAGCGTTGAGGGACAGGCCGCCTACGAGCAGTACTTC	CSVEGQAAYEQYF
TRBV20-1	.	TRBJ2-3	many	TGCAGTGCTAGACCTACCCCAGGAGGGAGAGATACGCAGTATTTT	CSARPTPGGRDTQYF
TRBV5-1	.	TRBJ2-3	many	TGCGCCAGCAGCTTGTCAGGGGTGAAGACAGATACGCAGTATTTT	CASSLSGVKTDTQYF